What follows are 26 T cell receptor beta chains derived from one specimen sequenced in a study of neoadjuvant nivolumab and ipilimumab in lung cancer (dated by TCRdb to 2018 to 2021). The sample's time point, from its label and the paper: at surgical resection after neoadjuvant nivolumab +/- ipilimumab. The library was produced with the immunoSEQ multiplex PCR assay. The immuneACCESS repertoire file appears here via TCRdb, limited to in-frame rearrangements. These files lack a portion of the clones; in checked studies, under half of the deficit traces to unresolved V genes, and the cause of the others is not known. This sample lists about 20,000 clones; around three quarters were detected once. The biggest ten clones account for roughly 7% of the sample. The sample in question was tumor tissue, obtained after neoadjuvant nivolumab, alone or with ipilimumab, at or shortly before surgery. These receptor sequences come from an adult with non-small cell lung cancer.

The rearrangement links TRBV7-2 to TRBJ2-1; D is undetermined. This CDR3 is built from 16 residues. The germline V gene encodes CDR1 SGHTA and CDR2 FQGNSA. V lost 2 bases and J lost 0, with 11 bases in between. CDR3 DNA sequence: TGTGCCAGCAGCTTAAACGCTTTTAGCTCCTACAATGAGCAGTTCTTC. Its translation: CASSLNAFSSYNEQFF.

For the CDR3, the DNA is TGTGCCAGCAGCCCCCTGGACAGGGGAGGCGAGCAGTACTTC. Its translation is CASSPLDRGGEQYF. V usage is TRBV11-2 and J usage is TRBJ2-7, with TRBD1 matching 9 bases. Per the germline V gene, CDR1 is SGHAT and CDR2 is FQNNGV. V lost 5 bases, J lost 6 bases, and 8 bases stayed unmatched. The CDR3 totals 14 residues.

The CDR3: CASSQASQGVSTDTQYF. In nucleotides, the CDR3 is TGTGCCAGCAGCCAGGCCTCACAGGGGGTGAGCACAGATACGCAGTATTTT. The chain recombines TRBV4-2 with TRBJ2-3; 8 nucleotides match TRBD1. The CDR3 loop spans 17 amino acids. The V gene end was trimmed by 3 bases and the J gene end by 0 bases; junction bases not matched to a gene: 8. CDR1 and CDR2 from the germline V gene are LGHNA and YNFKEQ.

The J gene is TRBJ1-2, the V gene TRBV2; 9 bases match TRBD1. The J segment lost 4 bases and the V segment lost 2 bases, leaving 5 bases of the junction unmatched. Germline V lookup: CDR1 SNHLY, CDR2 FYNNEI. The length of the CDR3 is 15 residues. The CDR3 DNA sequence: TGTGCCAGCAGTGAATCACCGACAGGGGGCTATGGCTACACCTTC. It codes for CASSESPTGGYGYTF.

This rearrangement joins TRBV4-3 to TRBJ2-1; 9 nucleotides agree with TRBD2. The CDR3 loop spans 18 amino acids. Germline-derived CDR1 and CDR2 are LGHNA and YSLEER. With V trimmed by 0 bases and J by 5 bases, 11 bases remained unmatched. CDR3 coding DNA: TGCGCCAGCAGCCAAGATATTCAGGCGGGAGGGGGCCACAATGAGCAGTTCTTC. This encodes CASSQDIQAGGGHNEQFF.

The V and J genes are TRBV18 and TRBJ2-7; 8 bases agree with TRBD1. After removal of 4 bases from V and 3 bases from J, the junction contained 8 bases not matched to a gene. Germline V gene sequence: CDR1 KGHSH, CDR2 LQKENI. CDR3 length equals 15 residues. The CDR3 coding sequence is TGTGCCAGCTCACGGCCCGGGACAGGATACTACGAGCAGTACTTC. As protein: CASSRPGTGYYEQYF. The variable domain in full, with the rest retrieved from reference TRBV18 and TRBJ2-7, is NAGVMQNPRHLVRRRGQEARLRCSPMKGHSHVYWYRQLPEEGLKFMVYLQKENIIDESGMPKERFSAEFPKEGPSILRIQQVVRGDSAAYFCASSRPGTGYYEQYFGPGTRLTVT.

The J gene is TRBJ1-2, the V gene TRBV29-1; 8 bases are a match to TRBD1. The CDR3 has 14 residues. V shed 3 bases and J 8 bases; nucleotides not matched to a gene: 11. The germline V gene encodes CDR1 SQVTM and CDR2 ANQGSEA. CDR3 nucleotide sequence: TGCAGCGTTGATCCCCGCGCGACAGGGGACGGCTACACCTTC. It encodes CSVDPRATGDGYTF. The variable domain in full, with the rest retrieved from reference TRBV29-1 and TRBJ1-2, is SAVISQKPSRDICQRGTSLTIQCQVDSQVTMMFWYRQQPGQSLTLIATANQGSEATYESGFVIDKFPISRPNLTFSTLTVSNMSPEDSSIYLCSVDPRATGDGYTFGSGTRLTVV.

The rearrangement uses TRBV6-5 and TRBJ2-7; 10 nucleotides line up with TRBD1. After removal of 0 bases from V and 3 bases from J, the junction contained 2 bases not matched to a gene. The germline V gene encodes CDR1 MNHEY and CDR2 SVGAGI. This CDR3 is 15 amino acids long. CDR3 in DNA: TGTGCCAGCAGTTACTCCGGGACAGGGGTCTACGAGCAGTACTTC. Residues: CASSYSGTGVYEQYF.

The chain has TRBV9 and TRBJ2-3; the D gene could be TRBD1 or TRBD2 (6 bases each). V was shortened by 3 bases and J by 3 bases, with 20 bases between the two germline ends. CDR3 size: 17 residues. Germline CDR1 and CDR2: SGDLS and YYNGEE. The CDR3 DNA reads TGTGCCAGCAGCGGAAAGGGGGGCGAAGGGATTACAGATACGCAGTATTTT. Its protein product is CASSGKGGEGITDTQYF.

V is TRBV6-5 and J is TRBJ1-1; D perhaps matches TRBD1 (6 bases). The germline V gene encodes CDR1 MNHEY and CDR2 SVGAGI. The CDR3 loop spans 13 amino acids. The V end lost 7 bases, the J end lost 1 base, and 10 bases lay between the germline ends. CDR3 residues: CASKVQGNTEAFF. DNA for the CDR3: TGTGCCAGCAAAGTACAGGGGAACACTGAAGCTTTCTTT.

The chain recombines TRBV27 with TRBJ2-1; 9 nucleotides agree with TRBD2. This CDR3 is built from 14 residues. Germline CDR1 and CDR2: MNHEY and SMNVEV (reference sequence). J lost 4 bases, V lost 6 bases, and 4 bases had no gene match. The CDR3 sequence is CASRTSGSYNEQFF. Written as DNA, the CDR3 is TGTGCCAGCAGGACTAGCGGAAGTTACAATGAGCAGTTCTTC.

This rearrangement joins TRBV20-1 to TRBJ2-1; D not resolved. V gave up 0 bases and J gave up 4 bases, with 1 base separating them. CDR3 length: 11 residues. Germline V gene sequence: CDR1 DFQATT, CDR2 SNEGSKA (reference sequence). This CDR3 reads CSARDYNEQFF. CDR3 DNA: TGCAGTGCTAGAGATTACAATGAGCAGTTCTTC.

The rearrangement uses TRBV2 and TRBJ1-5, with 10 bases aligning to TRBD1. Trimming removed 6 bases from V and 9 bases from J; junction bases left unmatched: 17. In germline, CDR1 is SNHLY, CDR2 FYNNEI. The CDR3 covers 17 residues. The CDR3, as DNA: TGTGCCAGCAGACCCCCGGCGACAGGGGGCACTCGGGGGCCCCAGCATTTT. Protein sequence: CASRPPATGGTRGPQHF.

The chain has TRBV7-9 and TRBJ1-1; tentative D call: TRBD1 (6 bases). Germline V gives CDR1 SEHNR, CDR2 FQNEAQ (reference sequence). Trimming stripped 2 bases from V and 4 bases from J, with 11 bases between. The CDR3 runs 14 residues. CDR3 protein: CASSLLGGSTEAFF. CDR3 sequence (DNA): TGTGCCAGCAGCTTATTAGGGGGAAGCACTGAAGCTTTCTTT.

The rearrangement joins TRBV2 to TRBJ2-3; D ambiguous. Between the trimmed V and J ends, which lost 7 bases and 2 bases, there was a span of 10 bases. This CDR3 is 13 amino acids long. Germline-derived CDR1 and CDR2 are SNHLY and FYNNEI. CDR3 DNA: TGTGCCAGCAATGTACCATCCACAGATACGCAGTATTTT. It yields the protein CASNVPSTDTQYF. Combining the CDR3 with reference TRBV2 and TRBJ2-3 gives the whole variable domain EPEVTQTPSHQVTQMGQEVILRCVPISNHLYFYWYRQILGQKVEFLVSFYNNEISEKSEIFDDQFSVERPDGSNFTLKIRSTKLEDSAMYFCASNVPSTDTQYFGPGTRLTVL.

This chain connects TRBV6-5 to TRBJ1-1; no clear D gene. This CDR3 comprises 11 residues. V was trimmed by 8 bases and J by 6 bases, leaving 10 bases between them. Looked up from germline, CDR1 is MNHEY and CDR2 is SVGAGI. The CDR3 DNA follows: TGTGCCAGCCTACGGGGTTCTGAAGCTTTCTTT. The encoded protein is CASLRGSEAFF.

This clone was recorded a few times. This sequence joins TRBV18 and TRBJ1-1; D is ambiguous. CDR1 is KGHSH and CDR2 is LQKENI in the germline V gene. This CDR3 has 13 residues. The V end was cut by 1 base, the J end by 0 bases, with 3 bases between. In DNA, the CDR3 is TGTGCCAGCTCACCACAGATGAACACTGAAGCTTTCTTT. Its protein product is CASSPQMNTEAFF. The whole variable domain, filled in from reference TRBV18 and TRBJ1-1, reads NAGVMQNPRHLVRRRGQEARLRCSPMKGHSHVYWYRQLPEEGLKFMVYLQKENIIDESGMPKERFSAEFPKEGPSILRIQQVVRGDSAAYFCASSPQMNTEAFFGQGTRLTVV.

The chain is built from TRBV5-1 and TRBJ1-5; no clear D. V was trimmed by 4 bases and J by 4 bases, leaving 12 bases between them. CDR3 length: 14 amino acids. The germline CDR1 and CDR2 sequences are SGHRS and YFSETQ. The DNA of the CDR3 is TGCGCCAGCAGCGTATCGGGAACTAATCAGCCCCAGCATTTT. Translated: CASSVSGTNQPQHF.

The chain is built from TRBV5-1 and TRBJ1-4, with TRBD1 as a possible D gene (6 bases). CDR3 length: 15 amino acids. With 2 bases removed from V and 5 bases from J, the gap between germline ends came to 13 bases. Germline values: CDR1 SGHRS, CDR2 YFSETQ. CDR3 protein: CASSLGQTQNEKLFF. The CDR3 DNA sequence: TGCGCCAGCAGCTTAGGACAGACTCAGAATGAAAAACTGTTTTTT.

The chain uses TRBV11-3 and TRBJ2-5; 12 positions agree with TRBD2. This CDR3 comprises 15 residues. V shed 6 bases and J 7 bases; nucleotides not matched to a gene: 9. Germline-derived CDR1 and CDR2 are SGHNT and YENEEA. Here the CDR3 DNA reads TGTGCCAGCAGTTCCGGGGGGACTAGCGGGCTGACCCAGTACTTC. This gives the protein CASSSGGTSGLTQYF.

The rearrangement uses TRBV10-3 and TRBJ2-5; D might be TRBD1 or TRBD2, each matching 6 bases. V shed 8 bases and J shed 5 bases, with 15 bases lying between them. Germline CDR1 reads ENHRY; CDR2 reads SYGVKD. CDR3 length: 13 residues. The CDR3, as DNA: TGTGCCATCTCGTTAGGGGGGAGGGAGACCCAGTACTTC. Protein sequence: CAISLGGRETQYF.

V usage is TRBV15 and J usage is TRBJ2-2; 8 bases are a match to TRBD1. The length of the CDR3 is 14 residues. With V trimmed by 9 bases and J by 1 base, 4 bases remained unmatched. Germline V gives CDR1 LNHNV, CDR2 YYDKDF (reference sequence). As DNA, the CDR3 is TGTGCCACTTCCGGGACAGGGAACACCGGGGAGCTGTTTTTT. Translating it yields CATSGTGNTGELFF. Combining the CDR3 with reference TRBV15 and TRBJ2-2 gives the whole variable domain DAMVIQNPRYQVTQFGKPVTLSCSQTLNHNVMYWYQQKSSQAPKLLFHYYDKDFNNEADTPDNFQSRRPNTSFCFLDIRSPGLGDTAMYLCATSGTGNTGELFFGEGSRLTVL.

This CDR3 is CASSLATLYTEAFF. The CDR3 nucleotides are TGTGCCAGCAGCTTAGCGACCCTTTACACTGAAGCTTTCTTT. The chain links TRBV7-9 to TRBJ1-1; D is undetermined. The V and J ends lost 0 bases and 3 bases respectively, with 8 bases between them. This CDR3 has 14 amino acids. The germline gives CDR1 SEHNR, CDR2 FQNEAQ (reference sequence). The complete variable domain, with remaining parts taken from reference TRBV7-9 and TRBJ1-1, reads DTGVSQNPRHKITKRGQNVTFRCDPISEHNRLYWYRQTLGQGPEFLTYFQNEAQLEKSRLLSDRFSAERPKGSFSTLEIQRTEQGDSAMYLCASSLATLYTEAFFGQGTRLTVV.

As DNA, the CDR3 is TGTGCCAGCAGCCGCACTGGGAGCTATGGCTACACCTTC. Residues: CASSRTGSYGYTF. The V gene is TRBV25-1, the J gene TRBJ1-2; D gene unclear. This CDR3 spans 13 amino acids. Looked up from germline, CDR1 is MGHDK and CDR2 is SYGVNS. The germline V and J ends were trimmed by 6 bases and 4 bases, with 12 bases remaining between them.

This chain joins TRBV12-2 and TRBJ1-2; the table calls TRBD1, which could not be checked here. TRBV12-2 is designated a pseudogene. The CDR3 consists of 16 residues. The CDR3 DNA sequence: TGTGCAAGTCGCTTAGCGCTAAGGACAGGGAACTATGGCTACACCTTC. It codes for CASRLALRTGNYGYTF.

The table lists this clone with a count of one. V gene TRBV29-1 combines with J gene TRBJ1-1; TRBD1 agrees at 7 bases. Trimming at V came to 7 bases and at J to 4 bases, leaving 9 bases not matched to a gene. The CDR3 has 13 amino acids. Germline V lookup: CDR1 SQVTM, CDR2 ANQGSEA. The CDR3 DNA reads as TGCAGCGGAGGGACAGTTGGGTTCACTGAAGCTTTCTTT. Its protein product is CSGGTVGFTEAFF.